This TCR beta chain was captured by sequencing in a study of blood T cells in healthy people across ages. Study outcomes and limitations: Roughly linear age-related decline in beta diversity appeared, significant by age around 40. Naive CD4+ cells and diversity were both higher in long-lived donors than in aged donors.

Using a J-beta primer mix together with a sample-barcoded 5' primer, a second PCR was run for roughly 6 to 11 cycles. TCRdb independently ran MiXCR on the 5' RACE reads; one entry per CDR3 protein. The sample has hundreds of thousands of distinct CDR3 sequences; around half are singletons. The CDR3 loop spans 13 amino acids. Trimming took 7 bases from V and 6 from J, leaving 12 bases between them. This clonotype was seen a single time. The antigen remains undetermined. The origin of this receptor is a man older than 75 in good health. The sample was blood. The V and J genes are TRBV12-3 or TRBV12-4 and TRBJ1-4, with D maybe TRBD1 (6 bases). The DNA of the CDR3 is TGTGCCAGCAACAGGGCGTTGCATGAAAAACTGTTTTTT. It yields the protein CASNRALHEKLFF.